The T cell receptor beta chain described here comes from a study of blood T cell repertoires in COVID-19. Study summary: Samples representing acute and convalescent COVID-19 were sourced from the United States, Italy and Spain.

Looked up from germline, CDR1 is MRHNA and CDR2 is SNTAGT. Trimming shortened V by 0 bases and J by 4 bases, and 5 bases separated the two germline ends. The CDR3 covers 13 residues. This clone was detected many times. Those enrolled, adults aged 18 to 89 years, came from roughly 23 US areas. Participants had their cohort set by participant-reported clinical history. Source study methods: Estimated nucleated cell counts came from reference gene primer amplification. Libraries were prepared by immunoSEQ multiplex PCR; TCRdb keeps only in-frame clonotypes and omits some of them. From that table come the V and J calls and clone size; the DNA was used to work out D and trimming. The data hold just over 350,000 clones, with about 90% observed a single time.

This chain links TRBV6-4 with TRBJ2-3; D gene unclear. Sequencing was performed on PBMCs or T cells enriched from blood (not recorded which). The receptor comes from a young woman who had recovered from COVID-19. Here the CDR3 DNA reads TGTGCCAGCAGTGACTCGACTTCAGATACGCAGTATTTT. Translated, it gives CASSDSTSDTQYF.